The rows below give T cell receptor beta chains drawn from one sample of a study of cytomegalovirus exposure and HLA in healthy donors. Profiling relied on immunoSEQ multiplex PCR, and the TCRdb table lists in-frame clones only, not all of them. The sample records around 64,000 clones, more than 80% being singletons. Sequencing used PBMCs. These receptors all stem from a woman younger than 45 in good health and CMV-seronegative. The CDR3 runs from the conserved cysteine through the conserved F or W. D genes are given only for firm matches. Clone sizes are given selectively: once, few, many, or a class where the clone is expanded.

size	J	D	V	CDR3	DNA
NA	TRBJ2-5	TRBD2	TRBV5-4	CASTHSGLAGETQYF	TGTGCCAGCACTCACTCGGGACTAGCGGGAGAGACCCAGTACTTC
NA	TRBJ1-1	TRBD1	TRBV7-2	CASSLAQGARRAEAFF	TGTGCCAGCAGCTTAGCTCAGGGGGCGCGTCGCGCTGAAGCTTTCTTT
NA	TRBJ2-7	TRBD2	TRBV19	CASSITSASYEQYF	TGTGCCAGTAGTATAACTAGCGCCTCCTACGAGCAGTACTTC
NA	TRBJ1-1	NA	TRBV11-3	CASSQQGRNTEAFF	TGTGCCAGCAGCCAGCAGGGGAGGAACACTGAAGCTTTCTTT
NA	TRBJ2-1	NA	TRBV2	CASERNTYNEQFF	TGTGCCAGCGAGCGGAACACCTACAATGAGCAGTTCTTC
NA	TRBJ2-2	TRBD1	TRBV4-3	CASSRVDRATGELFF	TGCGCCAGCAGCCGGGTGGACAGGGCCACCGGGGAGCTGTTTTTT
NA	TRBJ1-5	TRBD1	TRBV6-6	CASLRTGFNQPQHF	TGTGCCAGCCTTCGGACAGGGTTTAATCAGCCCCAGCATTTT
NA	TRBJ2-2	NA	TRBV11-3	CASSLQGTNTGELFF	TGTGCCAGCAGCTTACAGGGGACGAACACCGGGGAGCTGTTTTTT
NA	TRBJ2-3	TRBD1	TRBV6-1	CASSVGQGGLGSYF	TGTGCCAGCAGCGTGGGACAGGGGGGCCTCGGTTCGTATTTT
NA	TRBJ2-1	TRBD2	TRBV4-1	CASSQDVTSGRAGGEQFF	TGCGCCAGCAGCCAAGATGTTACTAGCGGGAGGGCCGGAGGGGAGCAGTTCTTC
NA	TRBJ2-7	NA	TRBV29-1	CSVEGGTPYEQYF	TGCAGCGTTGAGGGCGGGACCCCCTACGAGCAGTACTTC
NA	TRBJ2-5	TRBD1	TRBV14	CASSPGTEETQYF	TGTGCCAGCAGCCCAGGGACAGAAGAGACCCAGTACTTC
NA	TRBJ2-2	NA	TRBV4-3	CASSQAPQGDDTGELFF	TGCGCCAGCAGCCAAGCTCCACAGGGAGATGACACCGGGGAGCTGTTTTTT
few	TRBJ1-1	NA	TRBV6-1	CALAAEAFF	TGTGCCCTAGCGGCTGAAGCTTTCTTT
NA	TRBJ2-5	TRBD1	TRBV28	CASSFSGTGGRETQYF	TGTGCCAGCAGTTTTTCCGGGACAGGGGGGAGAGAGACCCAGTACTTC
NA	TRBJ2-1	TRBD1	TRBV29-1	CSVARQGWTDRNEQFF	TGCAGCGTTGCGCGACAGGGGTGGACTGACCGCAATGAGCAGTTCTTC
NA	TRBJ2-2	TRBD1	TRBV7-2	CASSRTGDGTGELFF	TGTGCCAGCAGCCGGACAGGGGATGGCACCGGGGAGCTGTTTTTT
once	TRBJ1-2	NA	TRBV10-3	CAMGHRGNYGYTF	TGTGCCATGGGACATCGTGGGAACTATGGCTACACCTTC
NA	TRBJ1-6	NA	TRBV11-2	CASSLSFMAGVENSPLHF	TGTGCCAGCAGCTTATCCTTTATGGCAGGGGTAGAAAATTCACCCCTCCACTTT
NA	TRBJ2-5	NA	TRBV18	CASSLSQGRNGGTQYF	TGTGCCAGCTCGCTATCACAGGGTCGGAACGGAGGGACCCAGTACTTC
NA	TRBJ2-7	TRBD1	TRBV29-1	CSVAGQGKAYEQYF	TGCAGCGTTGCAGGACAGGGGAAGGCCTACGAGCAGTACTTC
NA	TRBJ2-1	TRBD2	TRBV27	CASKLAGGHGEQFF	TGTGCCAGCAAACTAGCGGGGGGTCATGGTGAGCAGTTCTTC
NA	TRBJ2-7	TRBD1	TRBV7-2	CASRNRKGAYEQYF	TGTGCCAGCAGAAACAGGAAGGGGGCATACGAGCAGTACTTC
few	TRBJ1-2	TRBD1	TRBV7-2	CASSLGTGRGYGYTF	TGTGCCAGCAGCTTAGGGACAGGGCGGGGCTATGGCTACACCTTC
NA	TRBJ2-7	TRBD1	TRBV7-8	CASRLQGADEQYF	TGTGCCAGCAGACTACAGGGGGCCGACGAGCAGTACTTC
NA	TRBJ2-7	NA	TRBV21-1	CASSKVDGPYEQYF	TGTGCCAGCAGCAAAGTGGATGGGCCGTACGAGCAGTACTTC
NA	TRBJ2-7	TRBD2	TRBV7-9	CASSLLIGGETEQYF	TGTGCCAGCAGCTTACTTATCGGGGGGGAAACCGAGCAGTACTTC
NA	TRBJ2-1	NA	TRBV9	CASSVVGESYNEQFF	TGTGCCAGCAGCGTAGTCGGGGAGTCCTACAATGAGCAGTTCTTC
NA	TRBJ2-1	NA	TRBV28	CASSLPSEAYNEQFF	TGTGCCAGCAGTTTACCCTCCGAGGCCTACAATGAGCAGTTCTTC
NA	TRBJ1-5	NA	TRBV28	CASSLTQGGNQPQHF	TGTGCCAGCAGTTTAACCCAGGGCGGCAATCAGCCCCAGCATTTT